This record looks at one T cell receptor (beta chain) sequence and its context. The antigen this receptor binds is unknown. One base away there is no much larger clone; base qualities are not given. One collaborating source in Seattle enrolled patients during active infection and followed them longitudinally through the course of disease. The collaborating institutions used their own protocols to collect whole blood in K2EDTA tubes. For TCRbeta analysis, collaborators shipped samples in one of three forms: frozen whole blood, isolated PBMCs, or DNA extracted from either of those sample types. The data derive from a study of blood T cell repertoires in COVID-19 (dated by TCRdb to about 2020). For the study in its entirety: Collaborator samples came from the United States, Italy and Spain and covered acute and convalescent phases of COVID-19. The material from the prospective study consisted of cDNA or gDNA derived from T cells, B-cell-depleted T cells, or PBMCs. The repertoires were made available in a free public database intended to serve as a resource for research on the immune response to SARS-CoV-2. Deeply sampled blood TCRbeta repertoires from subjects exposed to, actively infected with, or recovered from COVID-19 were included in the dataset. Where available, HLA class I and class II types were obtained from metadata supplied by the sample provider rather than from assay-based typing. Samples came from the ongoing ImmuneRACE study (first 160 participants) plus 1,254 subjects from 6 global collaborators. The sample metadata nearly always contained a de-identified subject ID, COVID-19 status, age in years and sex. Broader findings and caveats from the paper: The quantity of clinical and demographic metadata differed by source and by participant and was supplied without curation.

TCRbeta CDR3 regions were amplified from genomic DNA using the immunoSEQ Assay, a bias-controlled multiplex PCR. The study's processing was this. Nucleated cell counts per sample were estimated from amplification of reference gene primers within the assay. To quantify the absolute abundance of each unique TCRbeta CDR3 rearrangement, sequence reads were collapsed and filtered. Productive Simpson clonality was computed per sample as the square root of Simpson's diversity index over productive rearrangements. TCRdb retrieved this table from immuneACCESS and kept in-frame rearrangements only. Not all clones are present; in checked studies, unresolved V genes account for under half, and no reason is known for the remainder. V and J calls and clone size come straight from that table; D and trimming were deduced from the DNA. The sample yields about 250,000 clones; roughly 88% were counted once. The ten largest make up around 6.5% of the sample.

V is clipped by 7 bases and J by 2 bases, and the sequence between their germline boundaries is 13 bases long. The CDR3 covers 14 residues, taking in both the cysteine and the phenylalanine. Here the CDR3 DNA is all that survives: 42 bases in frame from base 1. In the germline V gene, CDR1 corresponds to SGHTA and CDR2 to FQGNSA. The sequenced sample was peripheral blood. The chain joins TRBV7-2 to TRBJ2-3; no D gene is confidently identified. This TCR derives from a young woman with COVID-19, enrolled during active disease. At the DNA level, the sequence is TGTGCCAGCAACACGCCTCCAGACACAGATACGCAGTATTTT. This is translated as CASNTPPDTDTQYF.